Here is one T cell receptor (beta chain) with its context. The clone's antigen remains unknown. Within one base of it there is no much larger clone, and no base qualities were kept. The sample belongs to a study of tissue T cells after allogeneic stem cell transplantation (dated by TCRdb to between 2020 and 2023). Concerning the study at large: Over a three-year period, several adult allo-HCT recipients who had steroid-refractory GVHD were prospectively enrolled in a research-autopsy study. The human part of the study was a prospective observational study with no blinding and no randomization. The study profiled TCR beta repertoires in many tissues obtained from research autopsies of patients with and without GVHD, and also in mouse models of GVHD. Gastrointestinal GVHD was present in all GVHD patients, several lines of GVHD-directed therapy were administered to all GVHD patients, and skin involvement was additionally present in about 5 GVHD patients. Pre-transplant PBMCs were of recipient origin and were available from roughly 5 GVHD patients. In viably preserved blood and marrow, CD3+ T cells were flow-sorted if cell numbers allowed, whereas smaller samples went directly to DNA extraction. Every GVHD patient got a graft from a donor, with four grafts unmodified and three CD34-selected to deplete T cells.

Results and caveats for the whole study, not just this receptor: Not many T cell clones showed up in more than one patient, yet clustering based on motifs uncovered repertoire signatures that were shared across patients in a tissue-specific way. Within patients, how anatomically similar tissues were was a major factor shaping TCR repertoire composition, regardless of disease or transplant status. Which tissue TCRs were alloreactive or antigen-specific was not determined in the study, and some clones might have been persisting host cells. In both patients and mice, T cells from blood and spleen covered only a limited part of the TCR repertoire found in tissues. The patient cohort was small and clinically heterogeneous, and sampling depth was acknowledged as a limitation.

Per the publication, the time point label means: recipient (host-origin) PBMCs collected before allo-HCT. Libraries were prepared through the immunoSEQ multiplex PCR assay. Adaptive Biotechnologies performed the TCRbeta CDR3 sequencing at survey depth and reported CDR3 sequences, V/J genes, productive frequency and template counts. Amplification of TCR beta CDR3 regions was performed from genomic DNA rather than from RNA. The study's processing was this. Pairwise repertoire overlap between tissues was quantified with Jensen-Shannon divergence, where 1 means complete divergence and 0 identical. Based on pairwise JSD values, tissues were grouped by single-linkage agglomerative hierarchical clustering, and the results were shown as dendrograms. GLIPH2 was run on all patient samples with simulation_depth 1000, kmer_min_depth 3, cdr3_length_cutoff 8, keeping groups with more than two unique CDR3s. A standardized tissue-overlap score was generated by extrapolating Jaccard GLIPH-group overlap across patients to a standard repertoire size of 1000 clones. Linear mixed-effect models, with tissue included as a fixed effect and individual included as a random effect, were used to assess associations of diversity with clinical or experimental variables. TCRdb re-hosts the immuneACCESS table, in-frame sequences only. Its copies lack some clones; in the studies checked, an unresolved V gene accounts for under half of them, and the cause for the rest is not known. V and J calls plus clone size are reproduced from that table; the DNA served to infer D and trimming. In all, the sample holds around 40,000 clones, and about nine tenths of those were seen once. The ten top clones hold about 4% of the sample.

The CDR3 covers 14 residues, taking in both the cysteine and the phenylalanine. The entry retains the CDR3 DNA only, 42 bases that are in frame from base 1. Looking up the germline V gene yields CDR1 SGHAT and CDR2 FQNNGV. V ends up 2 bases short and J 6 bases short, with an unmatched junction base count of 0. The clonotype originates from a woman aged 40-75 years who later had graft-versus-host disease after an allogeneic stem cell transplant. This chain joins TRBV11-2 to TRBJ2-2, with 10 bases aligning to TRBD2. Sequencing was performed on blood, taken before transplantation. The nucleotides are TGTGCCAGCAGCTTACTAGCGGGAGCCGGGGAGCTGTTTTTT. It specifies CASSLLAGAGELFF.